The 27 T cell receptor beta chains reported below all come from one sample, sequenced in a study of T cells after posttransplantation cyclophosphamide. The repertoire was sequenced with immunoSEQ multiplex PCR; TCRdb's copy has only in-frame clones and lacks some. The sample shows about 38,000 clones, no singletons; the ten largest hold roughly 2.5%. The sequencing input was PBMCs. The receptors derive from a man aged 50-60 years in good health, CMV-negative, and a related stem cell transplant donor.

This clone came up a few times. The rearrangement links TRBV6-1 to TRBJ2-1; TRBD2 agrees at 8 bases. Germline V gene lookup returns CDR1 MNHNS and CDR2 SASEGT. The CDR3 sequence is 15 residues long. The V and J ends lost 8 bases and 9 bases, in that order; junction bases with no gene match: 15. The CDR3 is CASAGAGGHHGEQFF. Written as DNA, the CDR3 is TGTGCCAGCGCCGGGGCGGGGGGCCATCACGGTGAGCAGTTCTTC.

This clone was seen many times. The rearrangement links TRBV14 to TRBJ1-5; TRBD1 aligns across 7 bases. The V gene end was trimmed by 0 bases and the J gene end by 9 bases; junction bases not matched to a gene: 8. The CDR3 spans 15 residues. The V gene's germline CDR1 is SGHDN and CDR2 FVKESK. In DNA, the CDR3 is TGTGCCAGCAGCCAAGATTTGGACAGGCCTTGGCCCCAGCATTTT. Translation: CASSQDLDRPWPQHF.

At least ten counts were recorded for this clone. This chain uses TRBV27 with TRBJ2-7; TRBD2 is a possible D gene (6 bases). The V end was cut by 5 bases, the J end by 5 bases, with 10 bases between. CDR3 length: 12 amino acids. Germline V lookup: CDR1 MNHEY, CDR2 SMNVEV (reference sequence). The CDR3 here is CASSPEGHEQYF. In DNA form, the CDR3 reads TGTGCCAGCAGTCCGGAGGGCCACGAGCAGTACTTC.

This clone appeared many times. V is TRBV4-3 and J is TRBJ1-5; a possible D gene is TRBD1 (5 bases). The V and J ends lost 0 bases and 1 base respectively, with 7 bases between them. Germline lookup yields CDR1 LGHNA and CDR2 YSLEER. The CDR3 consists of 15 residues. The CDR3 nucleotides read TGCGCCAGCAGCCAAGACGGGGGGAGCAATCAGCCCCAGCATTTT. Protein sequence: CASSQDGGSNQPQHF.

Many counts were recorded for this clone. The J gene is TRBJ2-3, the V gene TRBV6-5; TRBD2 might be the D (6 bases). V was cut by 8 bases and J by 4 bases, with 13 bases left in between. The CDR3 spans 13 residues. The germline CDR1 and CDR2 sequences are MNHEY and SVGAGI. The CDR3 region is CASGLPRSDTQYF. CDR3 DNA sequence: TGTGCCAGCGGACTACCTCGTTCAGATACGCAGTATTTT.

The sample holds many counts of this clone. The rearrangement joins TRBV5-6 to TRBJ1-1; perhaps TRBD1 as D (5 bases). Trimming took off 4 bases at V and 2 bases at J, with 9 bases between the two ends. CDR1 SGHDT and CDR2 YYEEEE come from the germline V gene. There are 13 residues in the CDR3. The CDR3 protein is CASSETANTEAFF. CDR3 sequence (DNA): TGTGCCAGCAGCGAGACAGCTAACACTGAAGCTTTCTTT.

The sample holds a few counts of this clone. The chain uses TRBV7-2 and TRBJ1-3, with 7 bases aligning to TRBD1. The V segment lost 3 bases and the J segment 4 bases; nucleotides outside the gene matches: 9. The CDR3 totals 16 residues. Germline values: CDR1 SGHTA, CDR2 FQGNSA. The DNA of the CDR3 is TGTGCCAGCAGCTTGGGGTTAGAGGGGGCAGGAAACACCATATATTTT. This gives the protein CASSLGLEGAGNTIYF. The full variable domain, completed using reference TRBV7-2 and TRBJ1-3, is GAGVSQSPSNKVTEKGKDVELRCDPISGHTALYWYRQSLGQGLEFLIYFQGNSAPDKSGLPSDRFSAERTGGSVSTLTIQRTQQEDSAVYLCASSLGLEGAGNTIYFGEGSWLTVV.

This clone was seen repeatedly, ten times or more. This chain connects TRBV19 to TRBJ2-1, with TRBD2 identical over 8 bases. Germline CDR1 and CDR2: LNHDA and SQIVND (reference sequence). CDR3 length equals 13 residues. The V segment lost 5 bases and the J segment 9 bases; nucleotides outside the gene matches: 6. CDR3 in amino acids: CASSPGGGAEQFF. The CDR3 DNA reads TGTGCCAGTAGTCCGGGGGGGGGAGCTGAGCAGTTCTTC.

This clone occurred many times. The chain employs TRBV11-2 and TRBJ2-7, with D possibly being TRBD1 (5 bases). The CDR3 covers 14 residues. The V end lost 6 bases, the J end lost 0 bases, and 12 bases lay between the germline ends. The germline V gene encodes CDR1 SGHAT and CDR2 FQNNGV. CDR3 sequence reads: CASSRQPSSYEQYF. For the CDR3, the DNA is TGTGCCAGCAGTCGACAGCCCTCCTCCTACGAGCAGTACTTC.

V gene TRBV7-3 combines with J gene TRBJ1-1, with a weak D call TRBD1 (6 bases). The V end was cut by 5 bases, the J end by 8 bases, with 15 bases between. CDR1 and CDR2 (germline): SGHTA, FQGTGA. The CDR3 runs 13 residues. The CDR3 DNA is TGTGCCAGCAGCCGATACAGTAGGGGGGAAGCTTTCTTT. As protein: CASSRYSRGEAFF.

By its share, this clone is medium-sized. CDR3 coding DNA: TGTGCCAGCAGCTTCAGGACAGGGGGCTCCTACGAGCAGTACTTC. Protein sequence: CASSFRTGGSYEQYF. The chain has TRBV13 and TRBJ2-7; TRBD1 matches 10 bases. Germline values: CDR1 PRHDT, CDR2 FYEKMQ (reference sequence). This CDR3 spans 15 amino acids. V lost 3 bases and J lost 0; bases outside the gene matches: 2.

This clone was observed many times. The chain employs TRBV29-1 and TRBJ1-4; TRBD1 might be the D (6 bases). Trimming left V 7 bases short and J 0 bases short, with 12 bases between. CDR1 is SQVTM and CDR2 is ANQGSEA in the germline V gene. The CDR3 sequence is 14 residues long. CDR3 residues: CSAEGGTTNEKLFF. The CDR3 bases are TGCAGCGCCGAAGGGGGAACAACTAATGAAAAACTGTTTTTT. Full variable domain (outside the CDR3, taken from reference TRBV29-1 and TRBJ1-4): SAVISQKPSRDICQRGTSLTIQCQVDSQVTMMFWYRQQPGQSLTLIATANQGSEATYESGFVIDKFPISRPNLTFSTLTVSNMSPEDSSIYLCSAEGGTTNEKLFFGSGTQLSVL.

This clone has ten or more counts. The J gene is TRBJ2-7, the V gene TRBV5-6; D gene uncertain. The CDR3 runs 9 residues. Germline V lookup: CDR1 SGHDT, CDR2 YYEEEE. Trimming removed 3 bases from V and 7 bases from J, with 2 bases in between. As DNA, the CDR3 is TGTGCCAGCAGCTCGGAGCAGTACTTC. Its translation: CASSSEQYF.

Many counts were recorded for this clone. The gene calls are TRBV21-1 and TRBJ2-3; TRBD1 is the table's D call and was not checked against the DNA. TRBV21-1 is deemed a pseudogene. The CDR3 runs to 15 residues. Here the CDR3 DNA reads TGTGCCAGCAGAATAGACAGGGTTTTTGCAGGTACGCAGTATTTT. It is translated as CASRIDRVFAGTQYF.

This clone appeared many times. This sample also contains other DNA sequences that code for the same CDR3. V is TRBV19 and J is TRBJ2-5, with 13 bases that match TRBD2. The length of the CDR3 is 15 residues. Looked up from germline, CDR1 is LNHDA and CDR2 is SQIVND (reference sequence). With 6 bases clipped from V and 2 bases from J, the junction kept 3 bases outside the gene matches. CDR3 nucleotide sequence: TGTGCCAGTAGGACACTAGCGGGAGGGCAAGAGACCCAGTACTTC. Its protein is CASRTLAGGQETQYF.

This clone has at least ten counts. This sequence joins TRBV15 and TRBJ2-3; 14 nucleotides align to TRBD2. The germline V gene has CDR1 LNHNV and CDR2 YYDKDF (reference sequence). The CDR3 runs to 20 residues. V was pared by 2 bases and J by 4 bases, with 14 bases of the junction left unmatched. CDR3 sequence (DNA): TGTGCCACCAGCAGACCTCCGGGGACTAGCGGGGGCGAGGGCGCAGATACGCAGTATTTT. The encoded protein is CATSRPPGTSGGEGADTQYF.

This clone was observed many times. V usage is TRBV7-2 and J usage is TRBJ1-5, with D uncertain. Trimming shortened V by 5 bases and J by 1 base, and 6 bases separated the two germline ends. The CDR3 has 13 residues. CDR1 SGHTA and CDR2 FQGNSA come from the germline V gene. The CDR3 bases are TGTGCCAGCAGCCTCGAGAGCAATCAGCCCCAGCATTTT. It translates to CASSLESNQPQHF.

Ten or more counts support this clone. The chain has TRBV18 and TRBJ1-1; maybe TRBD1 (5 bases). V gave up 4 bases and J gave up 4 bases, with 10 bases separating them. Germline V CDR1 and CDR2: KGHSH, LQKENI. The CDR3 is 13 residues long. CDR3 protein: CASSQGLSTEAFF. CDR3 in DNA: TGTGCCAGCTCACAGGGACTGTCCACTGAAGCTTTCTTT.

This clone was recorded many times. CDR3 nucleotides: TGCGCCAGCAGCCATACCAGTACCACCACCGAGCAGTACTTC. Encoded protein: CASSHTSTTTEQYF. The genes are TRBV4-3 and TRBJ2-7; D gene ambiguous. The V end lost 3 bases, the J end lost 6 bases, and 15 bases lay between the germline ends. The CDR3 consists of 14 residues. Germline V CDR1 and CDR2: LGHNA, YSLEER.

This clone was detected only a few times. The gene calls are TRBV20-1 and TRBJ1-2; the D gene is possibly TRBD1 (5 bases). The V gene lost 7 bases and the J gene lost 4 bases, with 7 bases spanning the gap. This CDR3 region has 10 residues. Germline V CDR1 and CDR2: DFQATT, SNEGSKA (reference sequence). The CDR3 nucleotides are TGCAGTGGGGGGGTCTATGGCTACACCTTC. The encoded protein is CSGGVYGYTF.

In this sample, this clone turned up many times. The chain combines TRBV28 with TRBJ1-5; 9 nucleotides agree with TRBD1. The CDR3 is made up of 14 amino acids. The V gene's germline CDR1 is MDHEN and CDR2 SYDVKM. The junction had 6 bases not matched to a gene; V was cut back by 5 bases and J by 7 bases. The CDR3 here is CASSVGQGQQPQHF. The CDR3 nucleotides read TGTGCCAGCAGTGTGGGACAGGGTCAGCAGCCCCAGCATTTT.

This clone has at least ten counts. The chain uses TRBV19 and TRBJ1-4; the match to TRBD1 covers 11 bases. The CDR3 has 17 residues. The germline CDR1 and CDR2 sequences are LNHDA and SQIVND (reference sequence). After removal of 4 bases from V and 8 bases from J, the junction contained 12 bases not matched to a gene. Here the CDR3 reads CASSKKPGTGGNEKLFF. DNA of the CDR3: TGTGCCAGTAGTAAAAAACCCGGGACAGGGGGGAACGAAAAACTGTTTTTT. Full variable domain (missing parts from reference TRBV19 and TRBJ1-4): DGGITQSPKYLFRKEGQNVTLSCEQNLNHDAMYWYRQDPGQGLRLIYYSQIVNDFQKGDIAEGYSVSREKKESFPLTVTSAQKNPTAFYLCASSKKPGTGGNEKLFFGSGTQLSVL.

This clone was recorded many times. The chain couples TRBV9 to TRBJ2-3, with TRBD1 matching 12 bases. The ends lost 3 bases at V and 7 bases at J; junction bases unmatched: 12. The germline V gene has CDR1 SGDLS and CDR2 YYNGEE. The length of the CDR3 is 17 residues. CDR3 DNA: TGTGCCAGCAGCGCGTCCGGGACAGGGGGCGGGATTCATACGCAGTATTTT. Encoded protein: CASSASGTGGGIHTQYF.

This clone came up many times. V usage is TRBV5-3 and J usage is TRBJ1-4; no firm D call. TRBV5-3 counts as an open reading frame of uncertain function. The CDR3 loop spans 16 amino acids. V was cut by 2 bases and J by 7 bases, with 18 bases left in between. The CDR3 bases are TGTGCCAGAAGCTTCGACCCTGTAGAGGAAAGTGAAAAACTGTTTTTT. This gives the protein CARSFDPVEESEKLFF.

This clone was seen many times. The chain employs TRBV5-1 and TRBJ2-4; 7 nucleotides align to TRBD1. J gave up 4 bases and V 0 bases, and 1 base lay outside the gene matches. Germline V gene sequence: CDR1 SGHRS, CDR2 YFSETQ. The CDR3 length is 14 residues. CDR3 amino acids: CASSLETGKNIQYF. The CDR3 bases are TGCGCCAGCAGCTTGGAGACAGGGAAAAACATTCAGTACTTC.

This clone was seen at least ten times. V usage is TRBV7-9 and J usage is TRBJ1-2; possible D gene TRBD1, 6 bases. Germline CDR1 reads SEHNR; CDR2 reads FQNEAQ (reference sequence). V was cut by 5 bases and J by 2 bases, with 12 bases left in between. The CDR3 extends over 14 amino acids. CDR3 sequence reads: CASSAGDANYGYTF. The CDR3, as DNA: TGTGCCAGCAGCGCAGGGGACGCGAACTATGGCTACACCTTC.

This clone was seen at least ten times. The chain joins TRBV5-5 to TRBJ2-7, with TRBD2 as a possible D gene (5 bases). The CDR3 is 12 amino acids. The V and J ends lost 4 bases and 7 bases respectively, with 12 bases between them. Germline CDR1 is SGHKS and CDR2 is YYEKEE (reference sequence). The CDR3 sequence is CASSILSGEQYF. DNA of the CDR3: TGTGCCAGCAGCATATTAAGCGGAGAGCAGTACTTC.